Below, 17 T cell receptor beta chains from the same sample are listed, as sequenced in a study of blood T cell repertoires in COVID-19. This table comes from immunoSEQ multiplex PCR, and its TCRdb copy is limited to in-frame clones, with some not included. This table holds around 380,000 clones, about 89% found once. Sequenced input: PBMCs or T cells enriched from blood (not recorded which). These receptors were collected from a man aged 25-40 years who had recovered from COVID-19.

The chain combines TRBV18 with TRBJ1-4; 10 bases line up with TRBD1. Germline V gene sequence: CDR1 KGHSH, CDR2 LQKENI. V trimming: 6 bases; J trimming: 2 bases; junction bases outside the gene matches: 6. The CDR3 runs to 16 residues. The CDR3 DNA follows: TGTGCCAGCTCCCCAGGACAGGGGGAGACTAATGAAAAACTGTTTTTT. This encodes CASSPGQGETNEKLFF. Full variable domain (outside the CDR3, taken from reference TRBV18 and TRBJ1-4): NAGVMQNPRHLVRRRGQEARLRCSPMKGHSHVYWYRQLPEEGLKFMVYLQKENIIDESGMPKERFSAEFPKEGPSILRIQQVVRGDSAAYFCASSPGQGETNEKLFFGSGTQLSVL.

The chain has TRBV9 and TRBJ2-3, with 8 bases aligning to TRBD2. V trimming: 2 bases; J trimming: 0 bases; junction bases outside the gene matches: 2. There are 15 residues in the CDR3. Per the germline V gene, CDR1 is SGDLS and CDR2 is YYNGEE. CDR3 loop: CASSVIAGSTDTQYF. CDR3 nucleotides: TGTGCCAGCAGCGTTATAGCGGGGAGCACAGATACGCAGTATTTT.

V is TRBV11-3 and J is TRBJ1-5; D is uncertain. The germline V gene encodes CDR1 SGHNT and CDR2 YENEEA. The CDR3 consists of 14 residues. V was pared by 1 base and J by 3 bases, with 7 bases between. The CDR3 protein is CASSLVHNNQPQHF. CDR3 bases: TGTGCCAGCAGCTTAGTACACAACAATCAGCCCCAGCATTTT.

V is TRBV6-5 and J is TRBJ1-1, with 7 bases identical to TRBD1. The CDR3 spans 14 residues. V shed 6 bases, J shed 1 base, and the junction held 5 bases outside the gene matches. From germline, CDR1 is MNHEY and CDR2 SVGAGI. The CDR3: CASRTGQPNTEAFF. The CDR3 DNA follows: TGTGCCAGCAGGACGGGACAGCCGAACACTGAAGCTTTCTTT.

This chain's CDR3 is CASSYDRGDQPQHF. CDR3 coding DNA: TGTGCCAGCAGCTATGACAGGGGGGATCAGCCCCAGCATTTT. This rearrangement joins TRBV7-9 to TRBJ1-5; 9 bases are a match to TRBD1. The junction had 3 bases not matched to a gene; V was cut back by 4 bases and J by 5 bases. CDR1 and CDR2 from the germline V gene are SEHNR and FQNEAQ (reference sequence). This CDR3 is built from 14 residues.

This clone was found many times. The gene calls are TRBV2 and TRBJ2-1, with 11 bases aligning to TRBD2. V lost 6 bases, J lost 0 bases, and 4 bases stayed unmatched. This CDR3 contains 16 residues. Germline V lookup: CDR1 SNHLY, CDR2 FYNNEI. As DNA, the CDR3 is TGTGCCAGCAGGCCTAGCGGGGGGACCTCCTACAATGAGCAGTTCTTC. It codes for CASRPSGGTSYNEQFF.

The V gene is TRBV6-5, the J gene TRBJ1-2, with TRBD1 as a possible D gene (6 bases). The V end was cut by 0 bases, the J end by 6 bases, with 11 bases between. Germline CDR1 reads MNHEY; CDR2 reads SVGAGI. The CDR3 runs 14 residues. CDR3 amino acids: CASSYSGHRDGYTF. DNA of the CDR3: TGTGCCAGCAGTTACTCTGGTCACAGGGATGGCTACACCTTC.

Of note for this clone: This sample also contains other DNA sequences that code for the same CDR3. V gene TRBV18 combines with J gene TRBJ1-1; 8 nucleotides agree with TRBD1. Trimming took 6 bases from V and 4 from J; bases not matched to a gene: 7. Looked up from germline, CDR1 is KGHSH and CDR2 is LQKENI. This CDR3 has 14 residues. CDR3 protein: CASSPSDRGTEAFF. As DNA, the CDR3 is TGTGCCAGCTCGCCGTCAGACAGGGGCACTGAAGCTTTCTTT.

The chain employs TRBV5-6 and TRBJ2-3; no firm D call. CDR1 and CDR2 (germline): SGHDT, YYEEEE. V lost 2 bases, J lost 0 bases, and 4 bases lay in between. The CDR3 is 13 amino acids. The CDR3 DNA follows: TGTGCCAGCAGCTTCTACAGCACAGATACGCAGTATTTT. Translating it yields CASSFYSTDTQYF.

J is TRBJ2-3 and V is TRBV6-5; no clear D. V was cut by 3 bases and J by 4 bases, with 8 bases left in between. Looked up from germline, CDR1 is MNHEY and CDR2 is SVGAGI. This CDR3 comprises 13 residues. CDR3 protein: CASSYTGADTQYF. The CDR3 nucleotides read TGTGCCAGCAGTTATACCGGTGCAGATACGCAGTATTTT.

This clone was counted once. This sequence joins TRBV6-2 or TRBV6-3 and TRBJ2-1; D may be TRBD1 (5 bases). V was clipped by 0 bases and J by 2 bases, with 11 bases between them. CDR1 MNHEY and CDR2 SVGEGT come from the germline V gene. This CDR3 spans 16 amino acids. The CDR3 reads CASSYSSGAPYNEQFF. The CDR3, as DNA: TGTGCCAGCAGTTACTCGAGTGGGGCACCCTACAATGAGCAGTTCTTC.

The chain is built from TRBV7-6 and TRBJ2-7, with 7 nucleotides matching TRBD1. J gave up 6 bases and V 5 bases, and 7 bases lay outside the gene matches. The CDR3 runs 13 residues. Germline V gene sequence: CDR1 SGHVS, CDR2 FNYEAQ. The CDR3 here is CASSPRQGGEQYF. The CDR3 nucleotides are TGTGCCAGCAGCCCCAGACAGGGTGGCGAGCAGTACTTC.

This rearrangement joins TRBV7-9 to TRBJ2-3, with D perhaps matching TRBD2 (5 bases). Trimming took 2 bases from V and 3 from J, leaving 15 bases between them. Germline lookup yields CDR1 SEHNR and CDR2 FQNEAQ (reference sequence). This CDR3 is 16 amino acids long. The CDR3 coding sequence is TGTGCCAGCAGCTTAAGGCCAGCGGCGAGAACAGATACGCAGTATTTT. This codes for CASSLRPAARTDTQYF.

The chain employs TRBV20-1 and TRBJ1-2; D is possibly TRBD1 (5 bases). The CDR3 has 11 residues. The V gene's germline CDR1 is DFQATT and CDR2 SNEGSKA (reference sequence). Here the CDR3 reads CKVRAGYGYTF. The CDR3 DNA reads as TGCAAAGTCAGGGCAGGCTATGGCTACACCTTC.

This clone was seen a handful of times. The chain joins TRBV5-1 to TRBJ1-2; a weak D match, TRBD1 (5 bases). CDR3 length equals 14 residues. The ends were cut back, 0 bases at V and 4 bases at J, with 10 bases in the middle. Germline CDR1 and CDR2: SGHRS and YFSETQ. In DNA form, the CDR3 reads TGCGCCAGCAGCTTGGCGGGGGGAATCTATGGCTACACCTTC. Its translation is CASSLAGGIYGYTF.

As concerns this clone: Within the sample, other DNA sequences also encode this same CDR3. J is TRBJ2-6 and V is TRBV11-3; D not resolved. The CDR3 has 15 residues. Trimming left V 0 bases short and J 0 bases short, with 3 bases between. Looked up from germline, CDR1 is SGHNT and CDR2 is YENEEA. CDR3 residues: CASSLDSSGANVLTF. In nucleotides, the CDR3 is TGTGCCAGCAGCTTAGACAGCTCTGGGGCCAACGTCCTGACTTTC.

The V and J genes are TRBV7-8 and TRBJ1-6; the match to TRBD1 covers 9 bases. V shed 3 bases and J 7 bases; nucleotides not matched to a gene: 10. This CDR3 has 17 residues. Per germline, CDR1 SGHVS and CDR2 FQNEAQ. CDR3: CASSLPPGQGPNSPLHF. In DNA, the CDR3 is TGTGCCAGCAGCTTGCCTCCGGGACAGGGCCCCAATTCACCCCTCCACTTT.